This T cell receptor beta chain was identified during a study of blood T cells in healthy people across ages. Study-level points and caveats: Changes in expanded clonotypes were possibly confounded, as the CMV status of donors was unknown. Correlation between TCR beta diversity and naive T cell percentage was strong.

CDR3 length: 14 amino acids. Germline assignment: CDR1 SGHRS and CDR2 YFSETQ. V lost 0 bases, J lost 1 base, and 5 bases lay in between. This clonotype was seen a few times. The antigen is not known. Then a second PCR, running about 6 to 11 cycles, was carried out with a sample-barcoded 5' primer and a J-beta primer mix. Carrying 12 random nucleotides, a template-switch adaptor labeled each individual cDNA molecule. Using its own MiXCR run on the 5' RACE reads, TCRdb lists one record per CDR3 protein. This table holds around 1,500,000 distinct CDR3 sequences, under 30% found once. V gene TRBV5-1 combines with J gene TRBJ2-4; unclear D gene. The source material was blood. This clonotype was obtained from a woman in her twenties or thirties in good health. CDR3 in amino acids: CASSLVEAKNIQYF. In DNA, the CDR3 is TGCGCCAGCAGCTTGGTAGAGGCCAAAAACATTCAGTACTTC.